The clone carrying this TCR beta chain was detected a few times. The entry originates in a study of T cells after yellow fever vaccination. The V gene's germline CDR1 is SGHNT and CDR2 YYREEE (reference sequence). CDR3 length: 13 residues. V lost 3 bases and J 4 bases, leaving 10 bases between the germline ends. As TCR cDNA was made by 5'RACE template switching, a universal primer site and UMIs were added. TCRdb recomputed calls from the 5' RACE reads with MiXCR, one row per CDR3 protein. The profile shows fewer than 100,000 distinct CDR3 sequences, roughly 10% of them singletons. General observations from the study: Although most clonotypes did not, a small share appeared in both CD4 and CD8 compartments.

V gene TRBV5-4 combines with J gene TRBJ1-2; a weak D match, TRBD1 (5 bases). The receptor's source is a man aged 18 to 35 who received the YFV17D yellow fever vaccine. This material consisted of CD8+ T cells not binding an NS4B(214-222) dextramer, sorted from PBMCs, taken less than 16 days after the first yellow fever vaccination. As DNA, the CDR3 is TGTGCCAGCAGCTCGGGACGGACCTATGGCTACACCTTC. Protein sequence: CASSSGRTYGYTF.